This TCR beta chain was sequenced during a study of shared clonotypes between healthy human individuals. Produced via immunoSEQ multiplex PCR; TCRdb's table is partial and in-frame only. The sample has over 100,000 clones, roughly 70% seen once. This clone occurred a few times. Germline V gene sequence: CDR1 SGHAT, CDR2 FQDESV (reference sequence). CDR3 length: 16 residues. V lost 4 bases, J lost 6 bases, and 20 bases lay in between. The rearrangement uses TRBV11-1 and TRBJ2-3; perhaps TRBD2 as D (6 bases). The receptor was derived from a young woman in good health. Material for sequencing was memory CD8+ T cells sorted from blood. Subset here: CD45RO+ cells pooled with CCR7-negative TemRA cells. CDR3 region: CASSSTGQPGVDTQYF. The CDR3 DNA is TGTGCCAGCAGCTCGACGGGGCAACCGGGGGTGGATACGCAGTATTTT.